Presented here are 13 T cell receptor beta chains from one specimen sequenced in a study of cytomegalovirus exposure and HLA in healthy donors. PCR employed 60 Vbeta and 13 Jbeta primers. The table came from immunoSEQ multiplex PCR; TCRdb's copy has only in-frame clones and leaves some out. The sample carries about 160,000 clones, 70% to 80% recorded once. The sequenced sample was PBMCs. These receptor sequences come from a man in his forties in good health and CMV-seronegative.

Notes on this clone: Additional DNA sequences in this sample encode the identical CDR3. J is TRBJ2-1 and V is TRBV20-1; D ambiguous. Trimming stripped 5 bases from V and 4 bases from J, with 3 bases between. Germline V gene data show CDR1 as DFQATT and CDR2 as SNEGSKA (reference sequence). This CDR3 comprises 10 residues. The CDR3 spells CSAQYNEQFF. The CDR3, as DNA: TGCAGTGCTCAATACAATGAGCAGTTCTTC.

The rearrangement joins TRBV9 to TRBJ1-1; tentatively, D is TRBD1 (5 bases). The germline V and J ends were trimmed by 5 bases and 1 base, with 12 bases remaining between them. CDR3 length: 14 residues. In germline, CDR1 is SGDLS, CDR2 YYNGEE. CDR3 DNA: TGTGCCAGCAGTGCCGGGACTGCGAACACTGAAGCTTTCTTT. Its translation is CASSAGTANTEAFF.

The CDR3 protein is CASSLDRNTEAFF. The CDR3 coding sequence is TGTGCCAGCAGCTTAGATAGGAACACTGAAGCTTTCTTT. This chain links TRBV11-2 with TRBJ1-1, with D hard to call. Germline V gene lookup returns CDR1 SGHAT and CDR2 FQNNGV. Trimming removed 0 bases from V and 1 base from J, with 3 bases in between. The CDR3 sequence is 13 residues long.

The chain recombines TRBV7-2 with TRBJ2-2, with D hard to call. V was cut by 0 bases and J by 2 bases, with 7 bases left in between. The CDR3 is 15 amino acids. Germline CDR1 reads SGHTA; CDR2 reads FQGNSA. CDR3 residues: CASSLAPVNTGELFF. The DNA of the CDR3 is TGTGCCAGCAGCTTAGCCCCGGTAAACACCGGGGAGCTGTTTTTT.

The chain recombines TRBV11-2 with TRBJ2-5, with unresolved D. Germline lookup yields CDR1 SGHAT and CDR2 FQNNGV. The CDR3 length is 12 residues. V lost 3 bases and J lost 0, with 2 bases in between. The CDR3 DNA reads as TGTGCCAGCAGCTTCGACCAAGAGACCCAGTACTTC. This sequence encodes CASSFDQETQYF.

This clone showed up just a few times. This chain connects TRBV6-4 to TRBJ1-2; the D gene is possibly TRBD1 (5 bases). This CDR3 has 16 amino acids. V dropped 3 bases and J dropped 8 bases, with 22 bases sitting between them. Looked up from germline, CDR1 is MRHNA and CDR2 is SNTAGT. CDR3 in DNA: TGTGCCAGCAGTGAATTGCCCACAGCCTCTCGGGGGGGCTACACCTTC. It encodes CASSELPTASRGGYTF.

The genes are TRBV29-1 and TRBJ1-2; D gene uncertain. The CDR3 runs 10 residues. The germline V and J ends were trimmed by 3 bases and 6 bases, with 5 bases remaining between them. Germline CDR1 reads SQVTM; CDR2 reads ANQGSEA. In DNA form, the CDR3 reads TGCAGCGTTGACGGTAATGGCTACACCTTC. It yields the protein CSVDGNGYTF. The whole variable domain, remainder taken from reference TRBV29-1 and TRBJ1-2, is SAVISQKPSRDICQRGTSLTIQCQVDSQVTMMFWYRQQPGQSLTLIATANQGSEATYESGFVIDKFPISRPNLTFSTLTVSNMSPEDSSIYLCSVDGNGYTFGSGTRLTVV.

The chain recombines TRBV5-3 with TRBJ1-5, with D perhaps matching TRBD1 (5 bases). TRBV5-3 is designated an ORF whose function remains uncertain. Trimming removed 4 bases from V and 7 bases from J, with 21 bases in between. There are 16 residues in the CDR3. CDR3 loop: CARSRGWWGVGQPQHF. The CDR3 bases are TGTGCCAGAAGCCGGGGATGGTGGGGGGTGGGACAGCCCCAGCATTTT.

The CDR3 spells CASSRDSNSPLHF. The CDR3 nucleotides are TGTGCCAGCAGCCGCGACAGTAATTCACCCCTCCACTTT. This chain connects TRBV7-6 to TRBJ1-6, with D possibly TRBD1 on 5 matching bases. This CDR3 is 13 amino acids long. V was trimmed by 5 bases and J by 6 bases, leaving 8 bases between them. Germline loops: CDR1 SGHVS, CDR2 FNYEAQ.

This CDR3 is CASRVGPRGNYGYTF. The DNA of the CDR3 is TGTGCCAGTAGGGTTGGACCCAGGGGGAACTATGGCTACACCTTC. J is TRBJ1-2 and V is TRBV19, with 7 bases that match TRBD1. From germline, CDR1 is LNHDA and CDR2 SQIVND (reference sequence). The junction had 9 bases not matched to a gene; V was cut back by 6 bases and J by 2 bases. This CDR3 contains 15 residues.

CDR3 nucleotide sequence: TGTGCCAGCTCACCAAGACGAGGTTTCTACGAGCAGTACTTC. It codes for CASSPRRGFYEQYF. V usage is TRBV18 and J usage is TRBJ2-7; D call uncertain. The CDR3 is made up of 14 amino acids. Germline CDR1 KGHSH, CDR2 LQKENI. Between the trimmed V and J ends, which lost 2 bases and 3 bases, there was a span of 11 bases.

The chain uses TRBV6-1 and TRBJ2-2; 11 nucleotides agree with TRBD2. The V gene's germline CDR1 is MNHNS and CDR2 SASEGT. The CDR3 runs 15 residues. V was pared by 2 bases and J by 4 bases, with 0 bases of the junction left unmatched. The CDR3 region has the DNA TGTGCCAGCAGTGAAACTAGCGGGAGCACCGGGGAGCTGTTTTTT. Its translation: CASSETSGSTGELFF.

The chain joins TRBV28 to TRBJ2-3; D is undetermined. Germline values: CDR1 MDHEN, CDR2 SYDVKM. The CDR3 spans 12 residues. V shed 8 bases and J shed 6 bases, with 12 bases lying between them. CDR3 loop: CASVEAGDTQYF. CDR3 nucleotide sequence: TGTGCCAGCGTAGAGGCCGGCGATACGCAGTATTTT.